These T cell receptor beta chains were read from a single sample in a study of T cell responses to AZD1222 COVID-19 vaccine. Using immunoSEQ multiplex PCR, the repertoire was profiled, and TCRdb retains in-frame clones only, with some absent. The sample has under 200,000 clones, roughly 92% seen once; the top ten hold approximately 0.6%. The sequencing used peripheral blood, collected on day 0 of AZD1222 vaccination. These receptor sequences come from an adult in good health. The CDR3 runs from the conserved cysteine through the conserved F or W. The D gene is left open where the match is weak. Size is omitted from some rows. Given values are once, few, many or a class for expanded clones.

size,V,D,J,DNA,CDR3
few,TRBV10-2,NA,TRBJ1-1,TGCGCCAGCAGCCTCGACAGGAACACTGAAGCTTTCTTT,CASSLDRNTEAFF
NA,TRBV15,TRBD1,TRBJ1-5,TGTGCCACCAGCAGAGACCGGCGGGACAGGGGTGCAAAATCGTCTATTAATCAGCCCCAGCATTTT,CATSRDRRDRGAKSSINQPQHF
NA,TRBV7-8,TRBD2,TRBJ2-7,TGTGCCAGCAGCTTAACTAGCGGGCCTACCTACGAGCAGTACTTC,CASSLTSGPTYEQYF
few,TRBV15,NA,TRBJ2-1,TGTGCCACCAGCAGAGATTCCGGGGACAATGAGCAGTTCTTC,CATSRDSGDNEQFF
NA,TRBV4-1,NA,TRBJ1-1,TGCGCCAGCAGCCACCCCTGGGTCAGACGTCAAGCTTTCTTT,CASSHPWVRRQAFF
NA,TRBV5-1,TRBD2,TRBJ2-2,TGCGCCAGCAGCTCCCGGTCAGCGGGAGGAGCCACCGGGGAGCTGTTTTTT,CASSSRSAGGATGELFF
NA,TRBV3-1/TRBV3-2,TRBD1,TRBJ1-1,TGTGCCAGCAGCCAACAGGGGGCCACTGAAGCTTTCTTT,CASSQQGATEAFF
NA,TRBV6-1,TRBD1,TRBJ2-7,TGTGCCAGCAGTTCCGTGGACAGGAGCTCCTACGAGCAGTACTTC,CASSSVDRSSYEQYF
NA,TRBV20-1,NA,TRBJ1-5,TGCAGTGCCTCTGACATTCAGCCCCAGCATTTT,CSASDIQPQHF
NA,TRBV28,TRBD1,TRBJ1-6,TGTGCCAGCAGCGTACTGACAGGGGGTGGACCCCTCCACTTT,CASSVLTGGGPLHF
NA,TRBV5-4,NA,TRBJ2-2,TGTGCCAGCAGCTATGACAGGGAGGCCGGGGAGCTGTTTTTT,CASSYDREAGELFF
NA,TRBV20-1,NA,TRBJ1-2,TGCAGTGCTAGTTCTGGAAACGACTATGGCTACACCTTC,CSASSGNDYGYTF
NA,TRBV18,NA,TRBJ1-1,TGTGCCAGCTCACCAAGGGAGAACACTGAAGCTTTCTTT,CASSPRENTEAFF
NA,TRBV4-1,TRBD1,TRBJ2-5,TGCGCCAGCAGCCCGGGGACAGGGGGCTTGAAGACCCAGTACTTC,CASSPGTGGLKTQYF
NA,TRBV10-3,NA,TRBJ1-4,TGTGCCATCAGTGAATCCCAGGTTGGGGAAAAACTGTTTTTT,CAISESQVGEKLFF
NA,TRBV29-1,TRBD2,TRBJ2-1,TGCAGCGTTGATTCCCGGGGACTAGGCGAGCAGTTCTTC,CSVDSRGLGEQFF
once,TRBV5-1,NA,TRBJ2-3,TGCGCCAGCAGCCCGAGTACAGATACGCAGTATTTT,CASSPSTDTQYF
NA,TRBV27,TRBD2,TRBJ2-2,TGTGCCAGCAGTTTACTGAGCGGGAGTATCGGACCCGGGGAGCTGTTTTTT,CASSLLSGSIGPGELFF
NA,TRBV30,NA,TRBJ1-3,TGTGCCTGGAGCAGTTTCCACAATACGCTCTCTGGAAACACCATATATTTT,CAWSSFHNTLSGNTIYF
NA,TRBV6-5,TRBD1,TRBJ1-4,TGTGCCAGCATCGGACAGGGTGGCGAAAAACTGTTTTTT,CASIGQGGEKLFF
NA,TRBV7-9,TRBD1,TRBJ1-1,TGTGCCAGCAGCCCCGACAGGGTGAACACTGAAGCTTTCTTT,CASSPDRVNTEAFF
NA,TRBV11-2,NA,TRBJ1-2,TGTGCCAGCAGCCCGAAACTAGAAGCGGCTGCGGGCTACACCTTC,CASSPKLEAAAGYTF
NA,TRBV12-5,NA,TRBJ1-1,TGTGCTAGTGCTTTGGTAGGGGGGGGTACTGAAGCTTTCTTT,CASALVGGGTEAFF
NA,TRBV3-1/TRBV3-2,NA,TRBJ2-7,TGTGCCAGCAGCCAAGCTAGCTCCTCCCTCGAGCAGTACTTC,CASSQASSSLEQYF
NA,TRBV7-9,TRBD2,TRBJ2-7,TGTGCCAGCAACGCGGGGGACTCATACGAGCAGTACTTC,CASNAGDSYEQYF
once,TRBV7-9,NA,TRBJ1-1,TGTGCCAGCAGCCCCAGGCGGCCCATTATGAACACTGAAGCTTTCTTT,CASSPRRPIMNTEAFF
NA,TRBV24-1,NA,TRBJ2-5,TGTGCCACCAGTGATTTTCAGGGGCCAGAGACCCAGTACTTC,CATSDFQGPETQYF
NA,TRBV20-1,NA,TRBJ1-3,TGCAGTGCTGTAAAGGGTAACACCATATATTTT,CSAVKGNTIYF
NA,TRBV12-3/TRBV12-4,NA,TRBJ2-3,TGTGCCAGCAGTTTTAGGGGGGATACGCAGTATTTT,CASSFRGDTQYF
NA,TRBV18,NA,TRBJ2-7,TGTGCCAGCTCACCACAACGGGAGTCCTACGAGCAGTACTTC,CASSPQRESYEQYF
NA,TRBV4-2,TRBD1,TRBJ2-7,TGTGCCAGCAGCCCAGAGGACAGGGGGGTCTCCTACGAGCAGTACTTC,CASSPEDRGVSYEQYF
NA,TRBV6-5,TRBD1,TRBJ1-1,TGTGCCAGCACCGAACAGGGGGCCGAGGGAGCTTTCTTT,CASTEQGAEGAFF